This paragraph covers one T cell receptor (beta chain) sequence. The ends were cut back, 1 base at V and 5 bases at J, with 12 bases in the middle. Germline lookup yields CDR1 KGHSY and CDR2 FQNENV. There are 15 residues in the CDR3. The data are from a study of T cell responses to AZD1222 COVID-19 vaccine. The repertoire was sequenced with immunoSEQ multiplex PCR; TCRdb's copy has only in-frame clones and lacks some. The sample contains approximately 89,000 clones, less than 95% of which appear only once. The chain links TRBV16 to TRBJ2-1; D gene unclear. The receptor's source is an adult who received the AZD1222 COVID-19 vaccine. This specimen consisted of peripheral blood, obtained 28 days after the second AZD1222 dose. CDR3 sequence (DNA): TGTGCCAGCAGCCAATTGTGGGGAATCAACAATGAGCAGTTCTTC. Its protein is CASSQLWGINNEQFF.